This TCR beta chain was sequenced for a study of shared clonotypes between healthy human individuals. Overall study context: Per donor, three plates held CD4 naive cells, three held CD4 memory, two held CD8 naive and one held CD8 memory.

Every immunoSEQ plate was one replicate of a subset's evenly spread DNA. Method: immunoSEQ multiplex PCR; TCRdb's copy keeps in-frame clones and lacks some. This table has approximately 400,000 clones, approximately 96% appearing once. Per the germline V gene, CDR1 is SGHDT and CDR2 is YYEEEE. After removal of 4 bases from V and 4 bases from J, the junction contained 4 bases not matched to a gene. The CDR3 is made up of 15 amino acids. With regard to this clone: Antigen specificity is unknown.

Study-level findings and limits: Among non-shared clonotypes, generation probabilities were lower than among those shared by all four donors.

The sequenced sample was memory CD8+ T cells sorted from blood. As to subset: CD45RO+ cells pooled with CCR7-negative TemRA cells. The TCR comes from a man aged 25 to 40 in good health. The gene calls are TRBV5-6 and TRBJ2-7; 14 positions match TRBD2. This chain's CDR3 is CASSEGLAGGYEQYF. CDR3 sequence (DNA): TGTGCCAGCAGCGAAGGACTAGCGGGAGGTTACGAGCAGTACTTC.